One and the same sample provided the 5 T cell receptor beta chains below, sequenced in a study of Graves' ophthalmopathy and Graves' hyperthyroidism. Amplification of the TCR beta CDR3 regions used RNA transcripts (as template). Scientists carried out first-round RT-PCR using HTBI primers and then a second-round multiplex PCR. From the multiplex PCR reads, TCRdb called clonotypes with MiXCR, one entry per CDR3 protein. Of about 740,000 distinct CDR3 sequences in the sample, roughly 40% were seen once. Sequencing was done on a sample of peripheral blood. These receptor sequences come from an adult man with Graves' ophthalmopathy.

In this sample, this clonotype turned up many times. The chain combines TRBV29-1 with TRBJ2-6; D remains ambiguous. This CDR3 region has 13 residues. From germline, CDR1 is SQVTM and CDR2 ANQGSEA. The V end lost 3 bases, the J end lost 2 bases, and 5 bases lay between the germline ends. The CDR3 nucleotides read TGCAGCGTTGAGGAAGCTGGGGCCAACGTCCTGACTTTC. Translating it yields CSVEEAGANVLTF. The whole variable domain, remainder taken from reference TRBV29-1 and TRBJ2-6, is SAVISQKPSRDICQRGTSLTIQCQVDSQVTMMFWYRQQPGQSLTLIATANQGSEATYESGFVIDKFPISRPNLTFSTLTVSNMSPEDSSIYLCSVEEAGANVLTFGAGSRLTVL.

The V call is TRBV5-1, the J call TRBJ1-2; D is undetermined. This CDR3 is built from 15 residues. The V and J ends lost 4 bases and 5 bases respectively, with 18 bases between them. The germline V gene encodes CDR1 SGHRS and CDR2 YFSETQ. The CDR3 here is CASSEQSDTRYGYTF. Written as DNA, the CDR3 is TGCGCCAGCAGCGAACAAAGTGACACGAGGTATGGCTACACCTTC.

CDR3 in amino acids: CASSLAVGVPTPNEKLFF. CDR3 DNA: TGTGCCAGCAGCTTGGCCGTTGGTGTACCGACCCCTAATGAAAAACTGTTTTTT. The chain recombines TRBV7-9 with TRBJ1-4; D uncertain. Germline CDR1 reads SEHNR; CDR2 reads FQNEAQ (reference sequence). This CDR3 spans 18 amino acids. V was pared by 3 bases and J by 3 bases, with 20 bases between.

The chain couples TRBV7-2 to TRBJ1-3; the D gene is possibly TRBD1 (6 bases). Trimming took 0 bases from V and 0 from J, leaving 15 bases between them. Germline values: CDR1 SGHTA, CDR2 FQGNSA. This CDR3 is built from 18 residues. CDR3 DNA: TGTGCCAGCAGCTTAGCGACCGGACAGCTTAGCTCTGGAAACACCATATATTTT. Its protein product is CASSLATGQLSSGNTIYF.

The rearrangement uses TRBV29-1 and TRBJ2-6, with 9 bases aligning to TRBD1. V gave up 4 bases and J gave up 0 bases; unmatched junction bases: 13. Germline V gene sequence: CDR1 SQVTM, CDR2 ANQGSEA. The CDR3 extends over 19 amino acids. CDR3 nucleotides: TGCAGCGTTGGCGGACAGGGGATACGACCTGCCTCTGGGGCCAACGTCCTGACTTTC. Its protein product is CSVGGQGIRPASGANVLTF. The whole variable domain, remainder taken from reference TRBV29-1 and TRBJ2-6, is SAVISQKPSRDICQRGTSLTIQCQVDSQVTMMFWYRQQPGQSLTLIATANQGSEATYESGFVIDKFPISRPNLTFSTLTVSNMSPEDSSIYLCSVGGQGIRPASGANVLTFGAGSRLTVL.